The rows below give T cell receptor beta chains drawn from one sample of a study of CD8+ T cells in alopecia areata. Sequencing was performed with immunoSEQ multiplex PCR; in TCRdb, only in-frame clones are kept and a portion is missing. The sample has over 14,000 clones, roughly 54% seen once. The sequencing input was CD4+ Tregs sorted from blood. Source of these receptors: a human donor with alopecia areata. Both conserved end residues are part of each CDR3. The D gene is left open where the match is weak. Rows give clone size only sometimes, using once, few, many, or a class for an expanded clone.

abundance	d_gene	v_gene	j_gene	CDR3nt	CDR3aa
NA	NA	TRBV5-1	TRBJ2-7	TGCGCCAGCAGCTTGGCCGGGACCGCCTACGAGCAGTACTTC	CASSLAGTAYEQYF
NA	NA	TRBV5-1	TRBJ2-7	TGCGCCAGCAGCTTACCCGGACCGGGCTACGAGCAGTACTTC	CASSLPGPGYEQYF
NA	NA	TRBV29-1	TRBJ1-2	TGCAGCGTTGACCGGCTTGCTAACTATGGCTACACCTTC	CSVDRLANYGYTF
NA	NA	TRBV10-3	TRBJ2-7	TGTGCCATCAGTGAGATGTGGGAACTAAACTCCTACGAGCAGTACTTC	CAISEMWELNSYEQYF
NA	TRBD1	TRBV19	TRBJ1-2	TGTGCCAGTAGGAAGGACAGGGGTCCCTATGGCTACACCTTC	CASRKDRGPYGYTF
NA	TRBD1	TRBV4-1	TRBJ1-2	TGCGCCAGCAGCCAAGATAGGTGGATGGACAGGGTCTATGGCTACACCTTC	CASSQDRWMDRVYGYTF
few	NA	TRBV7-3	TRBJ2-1	TGTGCCAGCAGCTTAGGTGCTGGGAGTCCGTATGAGCAGTTCTTC	CASSLGAGSPYEQFF
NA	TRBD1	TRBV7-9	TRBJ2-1	TGTGCCAGCAGCTCACAGGGGGGAGGGCAGTTCTTC	CASSSQGGGQFF
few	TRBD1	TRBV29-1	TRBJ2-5	TGCAGCGTTGCACAGGGGCAAGAGACCCAGTACTTC	CSVAQGQETQYF
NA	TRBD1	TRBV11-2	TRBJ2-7	TGTGCCAGCAGCTCCGGGACAGGGGGCTACGAGCAGTACTTC	CASSSGTGGYEQYF
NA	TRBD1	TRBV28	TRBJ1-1	TGTGCCAGCAGGCCCCGCACAGGGGCGAACATGAACACTGAAGCTTTCTTT	CASRPRTGANMNTEAFF
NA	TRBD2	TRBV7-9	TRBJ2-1	TGTGCCAGCAGCTTTTACGGGACTAGCGGTAATGAGCAGTTCTTC	CASSFYGTSGNEQFF
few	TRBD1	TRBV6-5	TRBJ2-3	TGTGCCAGCAGCAAAGACAGGGGGAGAACAGATACGCAGTATTTT	CASSKDRGRTDTQYF
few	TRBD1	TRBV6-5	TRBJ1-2	TGTGCCAGCAGTGAGCCGGGACAGACCTATGGCTACACCTTC	CASSEPGQTYGYTF
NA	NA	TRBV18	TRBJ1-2	TGTGCCAGCTCACCACAGGGGCTTGGTTATGGCTACACCTTC	CASSPQGLGYGYTF
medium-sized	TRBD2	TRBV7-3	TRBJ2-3	TGTGCCAGCAGCTTACTCCCGACTAGCCTTGGAGATACGCAGTATTTT	CASSLLPTSLGDTQYF
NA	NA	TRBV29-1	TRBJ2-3	TGCAGCGTTAATCTAGGAGCAGATACGCAGTATTTT	CSVNLGADTQYF
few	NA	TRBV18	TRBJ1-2	TGTGCCAGCTCACGGAGATCGGGGCAAGCACTCATCATCTATGGCTACACCTTC	CASSRRSGQALIIYGYTF
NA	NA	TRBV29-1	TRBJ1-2	TGCAGCGCCAGGGACCTCTACGACTATGGCTACACCTTC	CSARDLYDYGYTF
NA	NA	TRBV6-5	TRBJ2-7	TGTGCCAGCACCGATAAGACAGAGCAGTACTTC	CASTDKTEQYF
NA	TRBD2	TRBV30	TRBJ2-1	TGTGCTTATACTAGCGGGAACGACAATGAGCAGTTCTTC	CAYTSGNDNEQFF
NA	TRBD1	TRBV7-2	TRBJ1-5	TGTGCCAGCAGCCTAGGACAGGGGGCCTTTCGCAATCAGCCCCAGCATTTT	CASSLGQGAFRNQPQHF
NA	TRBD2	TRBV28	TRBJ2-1	TGTGCCAACGGGAGGGCCAGGGATGAGCAGTTCTTC	CANGRARDEQFF
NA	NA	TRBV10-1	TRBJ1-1	TGCGCCAGCAGTGTGACAGGAGTCACTGAAGCTTTCTTT	CASSVTGVTEAFF
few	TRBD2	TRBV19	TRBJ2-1	TGTGCCAGTAGTATAGACCCCACGGGTCGAGCGGGAGGTTTCTACAATGAGCAGTTCTTC	CASSIDPTGRAGGFYNEQFF
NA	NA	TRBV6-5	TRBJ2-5	TGTGCCAGCAGTTACAGGGAGACCCAGTACTTC	CASSYRETQYF
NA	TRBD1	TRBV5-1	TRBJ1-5	TGCGCCAGCAGCCCGGGGACAGGGGGAATGAGCAATCAGCCCCAGCATTTT	CASSPGTGGMSNQPQHF
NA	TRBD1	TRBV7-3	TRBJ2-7	TGTGCCAGCAGCTTCAACGGACAGGGGGCGTCGCAGTACTTC	CASSFNGQGASQYF
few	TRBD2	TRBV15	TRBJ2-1	TGTGCCACCAGCAGTCCGAGGCTAGCGGGAGACTATGAGCAGTTCTTC	CATSSPRLAGDYEQFF
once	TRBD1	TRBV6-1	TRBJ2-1	TGTGCCAGCAGTGTGATGAGACAGGGCCTCTACAATGAGCAGTTCTTC	CASSVMRQGLYNEQFF
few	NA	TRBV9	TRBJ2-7	TGTGCCAGCAGCACAGAGGTACTGTCCTACGAGCAGTACTTC	CASSTEVLSYEQYF
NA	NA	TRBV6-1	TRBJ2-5	TGTGCCAGCAGGAGAGGGTACCAAGAGACCCAGTACTTC	CASRRGYQETQYF
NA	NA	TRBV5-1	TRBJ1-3	TGCGCCAGCAGCTCGAACCCGGGACACTCCGGTTCGTTGTCTGGAAACACCATATATTTT	CASSSNPGHSGSLSGNTIYF
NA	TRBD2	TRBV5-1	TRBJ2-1	TGCGCCAGCAGCTTGGTTGGACTAGCGGGTGGAAGGTACAATGAGCAGTTCTTC	CASSLVGLAGGRYNEQFF
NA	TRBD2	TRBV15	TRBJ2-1	TGTGCCACCAGCACACCGGGACTAGGGGTCTATGAGCAGTTCTTC	CATSTPGLGVYEQFF
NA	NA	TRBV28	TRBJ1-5	TGTGCCAGCAGCGGGATTTATGGTAGCAATCAGCCCCAGCATTTT	CASSGIYGSNQPQHF
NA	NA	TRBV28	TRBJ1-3	TGTGCCATCGAACCAGGGGCTGGAAACACCATATATTTT	CAIEPGAGNTIYF
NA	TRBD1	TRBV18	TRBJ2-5	TGTGCCAGCTCACCAGGGACAGGATACCTACGGGAGCAGTACTTC	CASSPGTGYLREQYF
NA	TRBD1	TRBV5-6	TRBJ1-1	TGTGCCAGCAGCTTTTACAGGGGGGGCACTGAAGCTTTCTTT	CASSFYRGGTEAFF
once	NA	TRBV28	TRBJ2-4	TGTGCCAGCAGTTCCCGATGGGGGGCAGGCACTCAGTACTTC	CASSSRWGAGTQYF
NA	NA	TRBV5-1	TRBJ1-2	TGCGCCAGCAGCTTTGAAGGGACAACCTTGTTCGGCTACACCTTC	CASSFEGTTLFGYTF
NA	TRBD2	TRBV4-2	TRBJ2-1	TGTGCCAGCAGCCAACCGGGACTAGCTTCTAATGAGCAGTTCTTC	CASSQPGLASNEQFF
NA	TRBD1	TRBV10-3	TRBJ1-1	TGTGCCATCAGAATACAGGGGGGTCCTGAAGCTTTCTTT	CAIRIQGGPEAFF
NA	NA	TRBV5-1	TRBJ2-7	TGCGCCAGCAGCCCCGTTGGCTACGAGCAGTACTTC	CASSPVGYEQYF
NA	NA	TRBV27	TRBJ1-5	TGTGCCAGCAGTTTATATGTCGGCCTTCTCTTCAATCAGCCCCAGCATTTT	CASSLYVGLLFNQPQHF